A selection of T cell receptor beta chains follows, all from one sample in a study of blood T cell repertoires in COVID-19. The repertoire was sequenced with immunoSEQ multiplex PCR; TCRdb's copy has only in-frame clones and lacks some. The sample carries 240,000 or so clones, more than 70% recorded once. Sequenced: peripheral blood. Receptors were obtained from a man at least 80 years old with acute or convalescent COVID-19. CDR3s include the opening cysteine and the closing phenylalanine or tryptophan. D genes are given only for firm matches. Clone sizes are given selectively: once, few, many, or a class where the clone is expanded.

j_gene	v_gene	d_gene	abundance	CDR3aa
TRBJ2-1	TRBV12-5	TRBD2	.	CASGAGAGYNEQFF
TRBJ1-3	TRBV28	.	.	CASSLRDSWNGNTIYF
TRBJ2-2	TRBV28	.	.	CASSLTNTGELFF
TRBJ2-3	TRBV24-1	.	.	CATSDLRGRTDTQYF
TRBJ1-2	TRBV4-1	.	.	CASSQVGFLYGYTF
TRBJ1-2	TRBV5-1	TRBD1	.	CASRAQGTLVKDGYTF
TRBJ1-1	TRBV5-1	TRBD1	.	CASSSGTVASEAFF
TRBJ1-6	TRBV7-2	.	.	CASSFGGFNSPLHF
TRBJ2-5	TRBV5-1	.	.	CASSFPRGGRETQYF
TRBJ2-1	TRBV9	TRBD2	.	CASSAGLGINEQFF
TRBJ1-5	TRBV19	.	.	CASSKPKAQPQHF
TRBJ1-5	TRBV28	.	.	CASTPGGTDQPQHF
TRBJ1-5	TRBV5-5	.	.	CASSVQGSEPQNQPQHF
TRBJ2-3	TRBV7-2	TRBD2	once	CASSPGTRADTQYF
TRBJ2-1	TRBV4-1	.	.	CASSHPERRNEQFF
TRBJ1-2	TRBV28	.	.	CASSFRDLANYGYTF
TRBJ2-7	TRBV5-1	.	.	CASSLAGLPYEQYF
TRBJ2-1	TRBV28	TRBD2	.	CASQRGGQNEQFF
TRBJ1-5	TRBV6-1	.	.	CASSEAPGNQPQHF
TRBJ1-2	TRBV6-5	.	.	CASGPGGRGYTF
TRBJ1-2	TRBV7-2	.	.	CASSLLPGDVYAYTF
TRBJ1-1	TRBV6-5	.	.	CASSYLGRGGTEAFF
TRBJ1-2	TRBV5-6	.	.	CASTPAGSYGYTF
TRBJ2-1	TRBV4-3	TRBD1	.	CASSQGYRGLYNEQFF
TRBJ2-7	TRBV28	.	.	CAARSSYEQYF
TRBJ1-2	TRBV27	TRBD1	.	CASSKWGQVHAGYTF
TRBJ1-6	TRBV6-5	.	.	CASSYQAGVSPLHF
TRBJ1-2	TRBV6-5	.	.	CASSSQVGGYTF
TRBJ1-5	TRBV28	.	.	CASSNPGGLGNQPQHF
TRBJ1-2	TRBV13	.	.	CASSLGRGDGYTF
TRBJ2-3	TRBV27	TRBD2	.	CASSSPTGTSGERDTQYF
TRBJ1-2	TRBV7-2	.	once	CASSFADRYGYTF
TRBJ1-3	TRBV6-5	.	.	CASSSQGGGNTIYF
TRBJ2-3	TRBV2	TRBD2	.	CASSGLASTDTQYF
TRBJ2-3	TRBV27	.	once	CASRLTTGTDTQYF
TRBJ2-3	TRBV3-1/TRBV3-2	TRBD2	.	CASSQGSGGPPDTQYF
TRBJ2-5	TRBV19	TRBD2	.	CASSALAGGGETQYF
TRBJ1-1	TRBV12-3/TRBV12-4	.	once	CASSSGGKAFF
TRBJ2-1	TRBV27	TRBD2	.	CASSRASGRRRVSSYNEQFF
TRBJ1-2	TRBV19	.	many	CASSPPVPYGYTF
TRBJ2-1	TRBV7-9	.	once	CASSTGSLGGAYNEQFF
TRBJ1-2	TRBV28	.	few	CASVPSGVYGYTF
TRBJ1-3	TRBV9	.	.	CASSVDFSGNTIYF
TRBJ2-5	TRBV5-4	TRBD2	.	CASSSQAGGLETQYF
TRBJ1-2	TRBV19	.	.	CASSPTGLNYGYTF
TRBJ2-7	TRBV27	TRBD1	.	CASSTRTGGAYEQYF